A single sample is the source of the 29 T cell receptor beta chains below, sequenced in a study of cytomegalovirus exposure and HLA in healthy donors. Clones were read by immunoSEQ multiplex PCR, and TCRdb kept only the in-frame ones, dropping some. The sample consists of 95,000 to 150,000 clones, 94% of them appearing once. Sequencing was performed on PBMCs. The source is a woman aged 18 to 35 in good health and CMV-seronegative.

The gene calls are TRBV2 and TRBJ2-1, with 13 nucleotides matching TRBD2. The CDR3 runs to 15 residues. CDR1 and CDR2 (germline): SNHLY, FYNNEI. After removal of 6 bases from V and 8 bases from J, the junction contained 7 bases not matched to a gene. CDR3 nucleotide sequence: TGTGCCAGCAGCTACTCGGGACTAGCGGGATATGAGCAGTTCTTC. Protein: CASSYSGLAGYEQFF.

The chain couples TRBV19 to TRBJ1-5; TRBD1 matches at 7 bases. There are 16 residues in the CDR3. The V gene end was trimmed by 5 bases and the J gene end by 9 bases; junction bases not matched to a gene: 16. From germline, CDR1 is LNHDA and CDR2 SQIVND (reference sequence). The CDR3 sequence: CASSLTGHLPRRPQHF. In nucleotides, the CDR3 is TGTGCCAGTAGTTTGACAGGGCACCTTCCCCGTCGGCCCCAGCATTTT.

The genes are TRBV19 and TRBJ2-7; perhaps TRBD2 as D (6 bases). With 5 bases removed from V and 6 bases from J, the gap between germline ends came to 17 bases. Germline values: CDR1 LNHDA, CDR2 SQIVND (reference sequence). This CDR3 spans 14 amino acids. CDR3 amino acids: CASSYESGRSEQYF. Here the CDR3 DNA reads TGTGCCAGTAGTTACGAGTCAGGGAGGTCCGAGCAGTACTTC.

The chain recombines TRBV30 with TRBJ1-2; maybe TRBD1 (6 bases). Trimming removed 2 bases at V and 5 bases at J, with 21 bases between. The CDR3 is 16 amino acids. Looked up from germline, CDR1 is GTSNPN and CDR2 is SVGIG (reference sequence). The DNA for the CDR3 is TGTGCCTGGAGTAAGGGCCATGGGGGCCTAGGATATGGCTACACCTTC. Amino acid sequence: CAWSKGHGGLGYGYTF.

With regard to this clone: Other DNA sequences in this specimen translate into the identical CDR3. This CDR3 is CAWSVAGQETQYF. CDR3 bases: TGTGCCTGGAGTGTTGCAGGGCAAGAGACCCAGTACTTC. The chain links TRBV30 to TRBJ2-5, with D perhaps TRBD1 (5 bases). Germline V lookup: CDR1 GTSNPN, CDR2 SVGIG (reference sequence). The CDR3 is 13 residues long. Trimming removed 0 bases from V and 2 bases from J, with 7 bases in between.

This sequence joins TRBV5-1 and TRBJ1-4; 8 bases fit TRBD1. The V gene's germline CDR1 is SGHRS and CDR2 YFSETQ. V was clipped by 3 bases and J by 1 base; unmatched bases: 5. The CDR3 totals 16 residues. CDR3 region: CASSSSGQGTNEKLFF. The CDR3 DNA follows: TGCGCCAGCAGCTCCAGTGGACAGGGAACTAATGAAAAACTGTTTTTT.

The chain has TRBV6-6 and TRBJ2-3, with 8 bases identical to TRBD1. This CDR3 contains 14 residues. The germline gives CDR1 MNHNY, CDR2 SVGAGI (reference sequence). V lost 5 bases to trimming and J lost 0 bases; unmatched junction nucleotides: 1. The CDR3 region is CASSRTGSTDTQYF. CDR3 nucleotides: TGTGCCAGCAGTCGGACAGGGAGCACAGATACGCAGTATTTT.

The chain carries TRBV9 and TRBJ1-1, with TRBD1 identical over 7 bases. This CDR3 has 14 amino acids. J was trimmed by 6 bases and V by 4 bases; bases with no gene match: 9. Germline CDR1 SGDLS, CDR2 YYNGEE. The CDR3 DNA sequence: TGTGCCAGCAGCCCGCGAGACAGGGCAGCTGAAGCTTTCTTT. Residues: CASSPRDRAAEAFF.

J is TRBJ2-1 and V is TRBV11-2; 8 bases are shared with TRBD2. The trim removed 4 bases at V and 4 bases at J, leaving 0 bases unmatched. The CDR3 has 13 amino acids. CDR1 and CDR2 from the germline V gene are SGHAT and FQNNGV. DNA of the CDR3: TGTGCCAGCAGCTCGGGGGGGTACAATGAGCAGTTCTTC. This codes for CASSSGGYNEQFF.

The chain is built from TRBV5-1 and TRBJ1-4; D unclear. CDR1 and CDR2 from the germline V gene are SGHRS and YFSETQ. Trimming removed 6 bases at V and 2 bases at J, with 8 bases between. The CDR3 runs to 13 residues. The CDR3 sequence is CASTAGTNEKLFF. The CDR3 DNA follows: TGCGCCAGCACCGCCGGGACTAATGAAAAACTGTTTTTT.

The V gene is TRBV18, the J gene TRBJ2-7; D gene ambiguous. The germline V gene has CDR1 KGHSH and CDR2 LQKENI. The CDR3 is 14 amino acids. V lost 0 bases, J lost 5 bases, and 11 bases lay in between. CDR3 protein: CASSPPYAAHEQYF. The CDR3 DNA follows: TGTGCCAGCTCACCACCGTACGCGGCCCACGAGCAGTACTTC. Based on the CDR3 plus reference TRBV18 and TRBJ2-7, the full variable domain is NAGVMQNPRHLVRRRGQEARLRCSPMKGHSHVYWYRQLPEEGLKFMVYLQKENIIDESGMPKERFSAEFPKEGPSILRIQQVVRGDSAAYFCASSPPYAAHEQYFGPGTRLTVT.

This chain uses TRBV12-2 with TRBJ2-7; the D segment call TRBD2 is taken from the table without a DNA check. TRBV12-2 is a documented pseudogene. The CDR3 runs to 14 residues. The CDR3 nucleotides read TGTGCAAGTCGCCCTGGGGGGGGAGCGGACGAGCAGTACTTC. Translating gives CASRPGGGADEQYF.

The chain carries TRBV19 and TRBJ1-3; D is perhaps TRBD1 (5 bases). The CDR3 contains 14 residues. CDR1 and CDR2 (germline): LNHDA, SQIVND (reference sequence). Deletions cut 5 bases from V and 0 bases from J, with 8 bases between. The DNA for the CDR3 is TGTGCCAGTAGTCCACAGGTCTCTGGAAACACCATATATTTT. Amino acid sequence: CASSPQVSGNTIYF.

This clone was detected only once. V usage is TRBV5-4 and J usage is TRBJ2-7, with 9 positions matching TRBD1. Germline V gives CDR1 SGHNT, CDR2 YYREEE (reference sequence). V lost 4 bases to trimming and J lost 3 bases; unmatched junction nucleotides: 5. This CDR3 is 14 amino acids long. CDR3 sequence reads: CASSLGQGNYEQYF. The CDR3 bases are TGTGCCAGCAGCCTCGGACAGGGGAACTACGAGCAGTACTTC.

The count of this clone is one. The genes are TRBV7-6 and TRBJ1-1, with TRBD1 as a possible D gene (5 bases). Trimming removed 1 base from V and 3 bases from J, with 12 bases in between. CDR1 is SGHVS and CDR2 is FNYEAQ in the germline V gene. This CDR3 spans 15 amino acids. The CDR3 loop is CASSLVPGKDTEAFF. In DNA, the CDR3 is TGTGCCAGCAGCTTAGTTCCAGGGAAGGACACTGAAGCTTTCTTT.

The chain combines TRBV7-6 with TRBJ2-1, with 8 nucleotides matching TRBD1. Germline assignment: CDR1 SGHVS and CDR2 FNYEAQ. The CDR3 totals 17 residues. Germline trimming cut 5 bases from V and 10 bases from J; bases unmatched to any gene: 19. CDR3 DNA: TGTGCCAGCAGCGCGACCTACAGGGGGACAAGGCGTGTGGAGCAGTTCTTC. Protein product: CASSATYRGTRRVEQFF.

The chain employs TRBV9 and TRBJ2-1; TRBD1 agrees at 9 bases. The CDR3 has 18 residues. Germline CDR1 and CDR2: SGDLS and YYNGEE. V trimming: 0 bases; J trimming: 3 bases; junction bases outside the gene matches: 10. Here the CDR3 reads CASSVAPLDRGIYNEQFF. The CDR3 bases are TGTGCCAGCAGCGTAGCCCCCCTCGACAGGGGGATCTACAATGAGCAGTTCTTC.

The chain carries TRBV9 and TRBJ2-3; TRBD2 matches 8 bases. CDR1 and CDR2 (germline): SGDLS, YYNGEE. CDR3 size: 17 residues. Unmatched junction bases numbered 9, after V lost 3 bases and J lost 0 bases. The CDR3 DNA reads as TGTGCCAGCAGCGACCCCACTAGCGGAACTAGCACAGATACGCAGTATTTT. Its protein product is CASSDPTSGTSTDTQYF.

This chain connects TRBV6-1 to TRBJ2-6; D is perhaps TRBD2 (5 bases). This CDR3 is 15 amino acids long. The ends were cut back, 3 bases at V and 0 bases at J, with 6 bases in the middle. CDR1 MNHNS and CDR2 SASEGT come from the germline V gene. This CDR3 is CASSEDFSGANVLTF. The CDR3 coding sequence is TGTGCCAGCAGTGAGGACTTCTCTGGGGCCAACGTCCTGACTTTC.

The chain recombines TRBV7-3 with TRBJ2-3; D not resolved. CDR1 is SGHTA and CDR2 is FQGTGA in the germline V gene. Trimming removed 5 bases from V and 4 bases from J, with 13 bases in between. This CDR3 region has 14 residues. CDR3 loop: CASSRASAADTQYF. DNA of the CDR3: TGTGCCAGCAGCCGAGCGTCTGCAGCAGATACGCAGTATTTT.

The V and J genes are TRBV11-2 and TRBJ2-7; D is undetermined. The CDR3 spans 14 residues. V gave up 1 base and J gave up 2 bases, with 9 bases separating them. Germline-derived CDR1 and CDR2 are SGHAT and FQNNGV. CDR3 DNA: TGTGCCAGCAGCTTAGGCGACGGAGCCTACGAGCAGTACTTC. It specifies CASSLGDGAYEQYF.

The chain recombines TRBV28 with TRBJ1-1; D perhaps matches TRBD1 (5 bases). CDR3 length: 13 residues. Germline CDR1 MDHEN, CDR2 SYDVKM. Trimming removed 6 bases from V and 11 bases from J, with 19 bases in between. The CDR3 loop reads CASRQGLVNKAFF. CDR3 nucleotide sequence: TGTGCCAGCAGGCAGGGCTTAGTGAATAAGGCTTTCTTT.

The chain employs TRBV7-9 and TRBJ2-7, with D hard to call. Between the trimmed V and J ends, which lost 2 bases and 2 bases, there was a span of 4 bases. CDR1 and CDR2 (germline): SEHNR, FQNEAQ (reference sequence). CDR3 length: 12 amino acids. For the CDR3, the DNA is TGTGCCAGCAGCTTAACAGCCTACGAGCAGTACTTC. Protein product: CASSLTAYEQYF. The complete variable domain, with remaining parts taken from reference TRBV7-9 and TRBJ2-7, reads DTGVSQNPRHKITKRGQNVTFRCDPISEHNRLYWYRQTLGQGPEFLTYFQNEAQLEKSRLLSDRFSAERPKGSFSTLEIQRTEQGDSAMYLCASSLTAYEQYFGPGTRLTVT.

The V gene is TRBV6-1, the J gene TRBJ1-1, with D maybe TRBD1 (6 bases). The CDR3 loop spans 14 amino acids. Trimming stripped 6 bases from V and 0 bases from J, with 11 bases between. Per the germline V gene, CDR1 is MNHNS and CDR2 is SASEGT. The CDR3 bases are TGTGCCAGCAGGACAGGAGACTTGAACACTGAAGCTTTCTTT. Its protein product is CASRTGDLNTEAFF.

The chain links TRBV28 to TRBJ2-4; 11 nucleotides line up with TRBD1. The germline V gene has CDR1 MDHEN and CDR2 SYDVKM. V lost 2 bases, J lost 7 bases, and 1 base stayed unmatched. The CDR3 runs 14 residues. The CDR3 loop reads CASSLGTGGNIQYF. For the CDR3, the DNA is TGTGCCAGCAGTTTAGGGACAGGGGGGAACATTCAGTACTTC. The whole variable domain, filled in from reference TRBV28 and TRBJ2-4, reads DVKVTQSSRYLVKRTGEKVFLECVQDMDHENMFWYRQDPGLGLRLIYFSYDVKMKEKGDIPEGYSVSREKKERFSLILESASTNQTSMYLCASSLGTGGNIQYFGAGTRLSVL.

J is TRBJ2-1 and V is TRBV7-9; 7 nucleotides align to TRBD1. The V gene end was trimmed by 5 bases and the J gene end by 10 bases; junction bases not matched to a gene: 5. The germline CDR1 and CDR2 sequences are SEHNR and FQNEAQ (reference sequence). There are 12 residues in the CDR3. CDR3 sequence (DNA): TGTGCCAGCAGCCCTACAGGGGACGAGCAGTTCTTC. It yields the protein CASSPTGDEQFF.

V is TRBV27 and J is TRBJ1-1; D is unresolved. This CDR3 has 12 residues. Per germline, CDR1 MNHEY and CDR2 SMNVEV (reference sequence). The V end was cut by 3 bases, the J end by 5 bases, with 7 bases between. CDR3 in amino acids: CASSLGKTEAFF. CDR3 sequence (DNA): TGTGCCAGCAGTTTGGGCAAGACTGAAGCTTTCTTT.

The chain is built from TRBV7-3 and TRBJ2-1; 9 nucleotides line up with TRBD2. This CDR3 is built from 16 residues. Germline CDR1 SGHTA, CDR2 FQGTGA. Trimming removed 0 bases from V and 6 bases from J; junction bases left unmatched: 6. The CDR3 loop reads CASSLTGGGAVNEQFF. For the CDR3, the DNA is TGTGCCAGCAGCTTAACGGGCGGGGGGGCCGTCAATGAGCAGTTCTTC.

The DNA of the CDR3 is TGTGCCAGCAGCTTAGACGGGACTAGCGGCATTAATGAGCAGTTCTTC. This encodes CASSLDGTSGINEQFF. The chain joins TRBV11-3 to TRBJ2-1, with TRBD2 identical over 11 bases. The CDR3 is made up of 16 amino acids. From germline, CDR1 is SGHNT and CDR2 YENEEA. Germline trimming cut 0 bases from V and 7 bases from J; bases unmatched to any gene: 5.